This TCR beta chain was obtained from a study of radiotherapy plus CTLA-4 blockade in lung cancer. TCRdb's table, derived via immunoSEQ multiplex PCR, lists solely in-frame clones and lacks some. Counted here are 80,000 to 95,000 clones, 82% occurring once; the ten biggest clones make up about 25%. To note about this clone: Its antigen is undetermined.

General study findings and limits: Response, reportedly, was best predicted by interferon-beta along with early blood T cell clone dynamics.

The sample in question was peripheral blood, obtained from a patient treated with radiotherapy plus ipilimumab. The clonotype originates from a human donor with non-small cell lung cancer that progressed on radiotherapy plus ipilimumab.

The CDR3: CASSAGEQGAHSPLHF. DNA for the CDR3: TGCGCCAGCAGCGCAGGAGAACAGGGGGCGCATTCACCCCTCCACTTT. The rearrangement joins TRBV4-1 to TRBJ1-6; 9 bases are a match to TRBD1. Germline V CDR1 and CDR2: MGHRA, YSYEKL. Trimming at V came to 5 bases and at J to 8 bases, leaving 10 bases not matched to a gene. The CDR3 extends over 16 amino acids.